This is a list of T cell receptor beta chains from one sample in a study of graft-versus-host responses after intestinal transplantation. These TCRs are of unknown antigen specificity. Only in-frame clones appear in the TCRdb table, and some are missing; sequencing was by immunoSEQ multiplex PCR. The profile shows 95,000 to 150,000 clones, 85% to 95% of them singletons. The sample here was unstimulated CD8+ T cells sorted from spleen or lymph node cells, taken before intestinal transplant. Receptors were obtained from a human donor who received an intestinal transplant. CDR3s include the opening cysteine and the closing phenylalanine or tryptophan. D genes are given only for firm matches. Not every row has a clone size; where given, it reads once, few, many or a size class.

clone_size	j_call	v_call	d_call	cdr3_nt	cdr3_aa
NA	TRBJ1-1	TRBV5-5	TRBD1	TGTGCCAGCAGCTTCGGGACAGCAGAAGCTTTCTTT	CASSFGTAEAFF
NA	TRBJ2-1	TRBV11-2	NA	TGTGCCAGCAGCTTAGAGGGACGGACTAACAATGAGCAGTTCTTC	CASSLEGRTNNEQFF
NA	TRBJ1-1	TRBV4-1	NA	TGCGCCAGCAGCCAAGATCGCTGGGGAGAGAGTGAAGCTTTCTTT	CASSQDRWGESEAFF
NA	TRBJ1-2	TRBV4-1	NA	TGCGCCAGCAGCCATCCCGGGACGCTTAACTATGGCTACACCTTC	CASSHPGTLNYGYTF
once	TRBJ1-6	TRBV9	NA	TGTGCCAGCAGCGTAGCTGGTATCCGGGACCCGACGGCCTATAATTCACCCCTCCACTTT	CASSVAGIRDPTAYNSPLHF
NA	TRBJ2-7	TRBV7-8	NA	TGTGCCAGCAGCTTTCATGGACCGTCCTGGGAGCAGTACTTC	CASSFHGPSWEQYF
NA	TRBJ2-3	TRBV27	NA	TGTGCCAGCAGTTTATCGAGTTCATGGCCCACAGATACGCAGTATTTT	CASSLSSSWPTDTQYF
NA	TRBJ1-1	TRBV6-5	NA	TGTGCCAGCAGTTACGACAGTGCTGAAGCTTTCTTT	CASSYDSAEAFF
once	TRBJ1-2	TRBV10-3	TRBD1	TGTGCCATCAGTGAAGACAGGGTTAACTATGGCTACACCTTC	CAISEDRVNYGYTF
NA	TRBJ2-2	TRBV7-4	TRBD1	TGTGCCAGCAGCTTGACAGGGGGGAGCACCGGGGAGCTGTTTTTT	CASSLTGGSTGELFF
NA	TRBJ2-3	TRBV18	NA	TGTGCCAGCTCACAAAGGTCCACTAGCACAGATACGCAGTATTTT	CASSQRSTSTDTQYF
NA	TRBJ2-7	TRBV2	TRBD2	TGTGCCAGCAGTGAAGAGTATAGGGAGGGATACGAGCAGTACTTC	CASSEEYREGYEQYF
NA	TRBJ2-3	TRBV27	NA	TGTGCCAGCAAGCCGGCGCGGGGCACAGATACGCAGTATTTT	CASKPARGTDTQYF
NA	TRBJ1-2	TRBV9	TRBD1	TGTGCCAGCAGCGCCTCAACGGGACAGGGGGCGTATGGCTACACCTTC	CASSASTGQGAYGYTF
NA	TRBJ1-2	TRBV28	TRBD1	TGTGCCAGCATGTGGCAGGGGGCTTACTATGGCTACACCTTC	CASMWQGAYYGYTF
NA	TRBJ1-6	TRBV27	NA	TGTGCCAGCAGCACATCCTATAATTCACCCCTCCACTTT	CASSTSYNSPLHF
once	TRBJ2-3	TRBV23-1	NA	TGCGCCAGCAGTCATTCCCGGACTGGAACCCCCGACACAGATACGCAGTATTTT	CASSHSRTGTPDTDTQYF
NA	TRBJ1-2	TRBV18	NA	TGTGCCAGCTCACCAAGCTCTAAAGGGGACTATGGCTACACCTTC	CASSPSSKGDYGYTF
once	TRBJ1-2	TRBV11-2	NA	TGTGCCAGCAGCTTAGTAGGGAACTATGGCTACACCTTC	CASSLVGNYGYTF
NA	TRBJ2-7	TRBV11-3	NA	TGTGCCAGCAGCTTGAGGGAAGGGGCCGGCTCCTACGAGCAGTACTTC	CASSLREGAGSYEQYF
NA	TRBJ2-7	TRBV28	NA	TGTGCCAGCAGCCCCCCGGTGGAGGGCCTCTCCTACGAGCAGTACTTC	CASSPPVEGLSYEQYF
NA	TRBJ1-4	TRBV7-9	TRBD1	TGTGCCAGCAGGAGCGCCCGGGACAGGAATGAAAAACTGTTTTTT	CASRSARDRNEKLFF
once	TRBJ1-2	TRBV5-6	TRBD1	TGTGCCAGCAGCCCGGGACAGGGCGGCTACACCTTC	CASSPGQGGYTF
NA	TRBJ2-7	TRBV5-1	TRBD2	TGCGCCAGCAGCCCCCGACTAGCGGTAACCTACGAGCAGTACTTC	CASSPRLAVTYEQYF
once	TRBJ2-1	TRBV19	NA	TGTGCCAGTAGTATAGGTTCAGGGTATCCTGAGCAGTTCTTC	CASSIGSGYPEQFF
NA	TRBJ1-3	TRBV6-5	NA	TGTGCCAGCGAATCTGGAAACACCATATATTTT	CASESGNTIYF
NA	TRBJ2-1	TRBV19	NA	TGTGCCACTCTGGGGTCCACCTACAATGAGCAGTTCTTC	CATLGSTYNEQFF
NA	TRBJ2-7	TRBV28	NA	TGTGCCAGCAGGCGCAAACCGGCCAGTTTCTACGAGCAGTACTTC	CASRRKPASFYEQYF
NA	TRBJ2-1	TRBV9	TRBD2	TGTGCCAGCAGGCCCACTAGCGGGAGCTACAGTGAGCAGTTCTTC	CASRPTSGSYSEQFF
NA	TRBJ1-1	TRBV5-5	NA	TGTGCCAGCAGCCTGGTCCCCATGAACACTGAAGCTTTCTTT	CASSLVPMNTEAFF
NA	TRBJ1-1	TRBV28	NA	TGTGCCAGCAGTCTTACGACGCGGGGAGGCGCCGACACTGAAGCTTTCTTT	CASSLTTRGGADTEAFF
few	TRBJ1-3	TRBV21-1	NA	TGTGCCAGCATGGGACGGATCTCTGGAAACACCATATATTTT	CASMGRISGNTIYF
NA	TRBJ1-1	TRBV19	NA	TGTGCCAGCCACCGCGGGACGGGGGTCGGCATGAACACTGAAGCTTTCTTT	CASHRGTGVGMNTEAFF
NA	TRBJ2-7	TRBV7-3	TRBD2	TGTGCCAGCAGCACCGGGGCGGGAGGCGGAGAGCAGTACTTC	CASSTGAGGGEQYF
NA	TRBJ2-7	TRBV28	NA	TGTGCCAGCAGTTTAACTCCGGACAGATCTTACGAGCAGTACTTC	CASSLTPDRSYEQYF
NA	TRBJ1-2	TRBV6-5	NA	TGTGCCAGCAGTTACGCTCACTTTGGACCTTCGGGCTACACCTTC	CASSYAHFGPSGYTF
few	TRBJ1-6	TRBV7-3	NA	TGTGCCAGCAGCTTAGATGGGGCCTATAATTCACCCCTCCACTTT	CASSLDGAYNSPLHF
NA	TRBJ2-1	TRBV5-4	TRBD2	TGTGCCAGCAGTCAGAAGGGCGGGAGGGCGCCCTACAATGAGCAGTTCTTC	CASSQKGGRAPYNEQFF
NA	TRBJ2-7	TRBV27	NA	TGTGCCAGCAGTGTCGACAGTGCCCACGGCCACTACGAGCAGTACTTC	CASSVDSAHGHYEQYF
NA	TRBJ1-1	TRBV7-3	NA	TGTGCCAGCAGCTCTTCCGGGAGTACTGAAGCTTTCTTT	CASSSSGSTEAFF
once	TRBJ1-5	TRBV30	NA	TGTGCCTGGAGTGTTGGTACAGGAGTTGAGCCCCAGCATTTT	CAWSVGTGVEPQHF
NA	TRBJ2-2	TRBV10-3	NA	TGTGCCGTAACCGCCCGGGACACCCTCACCGGGGAGCTGTTTTTT	CAVTARDTLTGELFF
NA	TRBJ2-3	TRBV27	TRBD2	TGTGCCAGCAGCCCTAAGAGAGCGGGAGGGCCCTCTAGCACAGATACGCAGTATTTT	CASSPKRAGGPSSTDTQYF
once	TRBJ2-7	TRBV28	NA	TGTGCCAGCAGTTTCGATTGGCGGGACTCCTACGAGCAGTACTTC	CASSFDWRDSYEQYF
NA	TRBJ2-3	TRBV9	NA	TGTGCCAGCAGCTCCCCCCTATCTAGCACAGATACGCAGTATTTT	CASSSPLSSTDTQYF
once	TRBJ2-7	TRBV30	NA	TGTGCCTGGACTATGGACAGCGATTCCTCCTACGAGCAGTACTTC	CAWTMDSDSSYEQYF
NA	TRBJ2-1	TRBV13	TRBD2	TGTGCCAGCAGCTGGGCTAGCGGGAGGGACAATGAGCAGTTCTTC	CASSWASGRDNEQFF
NA	TRBJ1-1	TRBV7-6	NA	TGTGCCAGCAGCTTTCGACCCGACAGTTTAAAGAAGAACACTGAAGCTTTCTTT	CASSFRPDSLKKNTEAFF